These 11 T cell receptor beta chains were all obtained from the same sample, sequenced in a study of T cell changes during pregnancy in multiple sclerosis. Some clones are missing from TCRdb's copy, which holds only in-frame ones; the method was immunoSEQ multiplex PCR. In the table there are some 49,000 clones, around 93% of which are singletons. The sequencing used CD8+ T cells from peripheral blood mononuclear cells, collected in the first trimester of pregnancy. The receptors shown here come from a female donor with multiple sclerosis, enrolled in a pregnancy study.

This clone came up once. The chain carries TRBV30 and TRBJ1-4; tentative D call: TRBD1 (5 bases). Trimming left V 2 bases short and J 7 bases short, with 14 bases between. The CDR3 is 14 residues long. The germline V gene encodes CDR1 GTSNPN and CDR2 SVGIG (reference sequence). CDR3 amino acids: CAWSSVGLTEKLFF. CDR3 nucleotide sequence: TGTGCCTGGAGTAGCGTGGGGCTGACTGAAAAACTGTTTTTT.

V usage is TRBV4-1 and J usage is TRBJ2-7, with 8 bases matching TRBD2. The CDR3 totals 15 residues. Germline CDR1 reads MGHRA; CDR2 reads YSYEKL. Trimming took 0 bases from V and 3 from J; bases not matched to a gene: 4. The CDR3 loop reads CASSQDSGRHYEQYF. In DNA form, the CDR3 reads TGCGCCAGCAGCCAAGACAGCGGGAGACACTACGAGCAGTACTTC.

J is TRBJ2-3 and V is TRBV7-9; perhaps TRBD2 as D (6 bases). Trimming cost V 3 bases and J 5 bases, with 15 bases left between them. The length of the CDR3 is 15 residues. Germline lookup yields CDR1 SEHNR and CDR2 FQNEAQ (reference sequence). CDR3 in DNA: TGTGCCAGCAGCTTCGCACAGACTAGTGAAGATACGCAGTATTTT. Translating it yields CASSFAQTSEDTQYF.

This clone appeared once. V gene TRBV27 combines with J gene TRBJ2-7, with TRBD2 matching 11 bases. The V gene end was trimmed by 8 bases and the J gene end by 1 base; junction bases not matched to a gene: 4. The CDR3 has 14 amino acids. From germline, CDR1 is MNHEY and CDR2 SMNVEV (reference sequence). Here the CDR3 DNA reads TGTGCCAGCGGGCTAGCGGGAGGTTCCTACGAGCAGTACTTC. As protein: CASGLAGGSYEQYF.

This chain connects TRBV9 to TRBJ2-3; tentative D call: TRBD2 (6 bases). Germline V gene sequence: CDR1 SGDLS, CDR2 YYNGEE. The V and J ends lost 6 bases and 6 bases respectively, with 14 bases between them. CDR3 size: 13 residues. The CDR3 region is CASNGGSVDTQYF. CDR3 DNA: TGTGCCAGCAACGGGGGTTCGGTTGATACGCAGTATTTT.

The rearrangement uses TRBV19 and TRBJ2-7; D possibly corresponds to TRBD1 (5 bases). V lost 5 bases, J lost 0 bases, and 17 bases lay in between. This CDR3 region has 16 residues. CDR1 and CDR2 (germline): LNHDA, SQIVND (reference sequence). The CDR3 sequence is CASSPLRGLHSYEQYF. The CDR3 DNA sequence: TGTGCCAGTAGTCCTCTAAGGGGCCTCCACTCCTACGAGCAGTACTTC.

The chain combines TRBV15 with TRBJ2-1, with 9 bases fitting TRBD2. V trimming: 4 bases; J trimming: 4 bases; junction bases outside the gene matches: 5. The CDR3 loop spans 15 amino acids. CDR1 is LNHNV, CDR2 YYDKDF, per germline (reference sequence). Written as DNA, the CDR3 is TGTGCCACCAGCATCCTAGCGGGACTTTACAATGAGCAGTTCTTC. Protein product: CATSILAGLYNEQFF.

The V call is TRBV27, the J call TRBJ2-7, with D maybe TRBD1 (6 bases). This CDR3 is built from 14 residues. The germline V gene has CDR1 MNHEY and CDR2 SMNVEV (reference sequence). Trimming left V 4 bases short and J 3 bases short, with 13 bases between. The CDR3 DNA follows: TGTGCCAGCAGTTCCTGGACAGACCACTACGAGCAGTACTTC. It is translated as CASSSWTDHYEQYF.

The chain combines TRBV9 with TRBJ1-4, with 9 bases fitting TRBD1. The CDR3 has 16 residues. Trimming removed 5 bases from V and 4 bases from J; junction bases left unmatched: 9. Germline V gene lookup returns CDR1 SGDLS and CDR2 YYNGEE. The CDR3 DNA reads as TGTGCCAGCAGTCCTAGCTCGGGACAGGGTAATGAAAAACTGTTTTTT. It codes for CASSPSSGQGNEKLFF.

The CDR3 protein is CASSLDPNYYEQYF. The CDR3 DNA reads as TGTGCCAGCAGCTTAGACCCTAATTACTACGAGCAGTACTTC. The V gene is TRBV7-9, the J gene TRBJ2-7; D gene ambiguous. Germline V CDR1 and CDR2: SEHNR, FQNEAQ (reference sequence). The CDR3 totals 14 residues. V lost 1 base and J lost 3, with 10 bases in between.

The chain carries TRBV19 and TRBJ1-2, with 8 bases that match TRBD1. The CDR3 totals 13 residues. The J segment lost 6 bases and the V segment lost 5 bases, leaving 5 bases of the junction unmatched. Looked up from germline, CDR1 is LNHDA and CDR2 is SQIVND (reference sequence). The CDR3 spells CASSPDRGHGYTF. The CDR3 nucleotides are TGTGCCAGTAGTCCCGACAGGGGACATGGCTACACCTTC.